The 12 T cell receptor beta chains below come from one sample, sequenced in a study of early T cells in non-severe SARS-CoV-2 infection (dated by TCRdb to the early 2020s). The library came from 5' RACE. The sequencer listed for this sample is NextSeq 500. The public reads were reanalyzed by TCRdb: fastp trimming at Q25, MiXCR alignment, in-frame beta chains only. Rows matching on CDR3 protein sequence are summarized as one entry with the most common DNA and genes. Across this sample there are just under 65,000 distinct CDR3 sequences, with more than 7% seen only once. The ten largest clonotypes hold around an eighth of the sample. The sample consisted of whole blood, taken at baseline. These receptors originate from an adult who was a healthcare worker with PCR-confirmed SARS-CoV-2 infection or an uninfected control (not recorded which).

This clonotype was counted a few times. The chain carries TRBV4-1 and TRBJ1-1, with D possibly being TRBD1 (6 bases). V shed 0 bases and J shed 5 bases, with 22 bases lying between them. Germline V lookup: CDR1 MGHRA, CDR2 YSYEKL. CDR3 length equals 18 residues. In nucleotides, the CDR3 is TGCGCCAGCAGCCAAGAAAGAGGGACACTGAGGGGAAGAACTGAAGCTTTCTTT. Its protein product is CASSQERGTLRGRTEAFF.

The gene calls are TRBV20-1 and TRBJ2-2; D might be TRBD2 (6 bases). The CDR3 is 15 amino acids. Trimming removed 0 bases at V and 5 bases at J, with 13 bases between. In germline, CDR1 is DFQATT, CDR2 SNEGSKA (reference sequence). In DNA form, the CDR3 reads TGCAGTGCTAGAGATCGCCGGGGGTGGACCGGGGAGCTGTTTTTT. Protein sequence: CSARDRRGWTGELFF.

This clonotype was counted many times. CDR3 sequence reads: CAIRADPTGRSNEQFF. The CDR3 nucleotides read TGTGCCATCAGAGCCGACCCGACAGGGAGGAGCAATGAGCAGTTCTTC. The chain couples TRBV10-3 to TRBJ2-1; maybe TRBD1 (7 bases). This CDR3 has 16 amino acids. Trimming left V 6 bases short and J 6 bases short, with 21 bases between. Germline CDR1 is ENHRY and CDR2 is SYGVKD.

The chain carries TRBV27 and TRBJ1-1, with TRBD1 as a possible D gene (5 bases). This CDR3 has 13 amino acids. Germline V gene data show CDR1 as MNHEY and CDR2 as SMNVEV (reference sequence). V gave up 5 bases and J gave up 3 bases, with 10 bases separating them. CDR3 bases: TGTGCCAGCAGTCAGCTGACAGACACTGAAGCTTTCTTT. Amino acid sequence: CASSQLTDTEAFF.

This clonotype was counted many times. V and J are TRBV6-1 and TRBJ2-2; D is ambiguous. Germline CDR1 reads MNHNS; CDR2 reads SASEGT. This CDR3 has 12 amino acids. Trimming shortened V by 6 bases and J by 5 bases, and 7 bases separated the two germline ends. Here the CDR3 reads CASSAVTGELFF. Here the CDR3 DNA reads TGTGCCAGCAGCGCCGTTACCGGGGAGCTGTTTTTT.

The rearrangement links TRBV2 to TRBJ1-1, with a tentative D call TRBD1 (5 bases). The length of the CDR3 is 13 residues. CDR1 SNHLY and CDR2 FYNNEI come from the germline V gene. Trimming shortened V by 4 bases and J by 8 bases, and 14 bases separated the two germline ends. CDR3: CASSAGQGSEAFF. The DNA for the CDR3 is TGTGCCAGCAGTGCGGGCCAGGGCAGCGAAGCTTTCTTT.

The sample holds a few counts of this clonotype. V gene TRBV5-8 combines with J gene TRBJ1-1; D is uncertain. Per germline, CDR1 SGHTS and CDR2 YDEGEE. There are 14 residues in the CDR3. V dropped 2 bases and J dropped 1 base, with 9 bases sitting between them. The CDR3 DNA is TGTGCCAGCAGCTTAAAAAACAGGAACACTGAAGCTTTCTTT. This gives the protein CASSLKNRNTEAFF.

The sample holds many counts of this clonotype. The V call is TRBV7-2, the J call TRBJ1-2, with D possibly TRBD1 on 5 matching bases. Germline V gives CDR1 SGHTA, CDR2 FQGNSA. The V and J ends lost 5 bases and 3 bases respectively, with 10 bases between them. The CDR3 runs to 13 residues. Written as DNA, the CDR3 is TGTGCCAGCAGCCGCCAGGGATACTATGGCTACACCTTC. It encodes CASSRQGYYGYTF.

This clonotype has a count of ten or more. The rearrangement joins TRBV6-6 to TRBJ1-5; TRBD1 is a possible D gene (5 bases). The CDR3 extends over 19 amino acids. CDR1 and CDR2 from the germline V gene are MNHNY and SVGAGI (reference sequence). V was clipped by 2 bases and J by 4 bases, with 24 bases between them. This chain's CDR3 is CASSYGQGPNPGRNQPQHF. CDR3 in DNA: TGTGCCAGCAGTTACGGGCAGGGCCCTAATCCGGGGCGGAATCAGCCCCAGCATTTT.

With respect to this clonotype: One junction end does not reproduce the germline sequence, and a read error may be involved. The rearrangement joins TRBV7-7 to TRBJ2-5; D is unclear. Per the germline V gene, CDR1 is SSHAT and CDR2 is FNYEAQ (reference sequence). CDR3 length equals 12 residues. The CDR3 nucleotides read TGTGCTAGCAGCCCAAATCAAGAGACCCAGTACTTC. Protein: CASSPNQETQYF.

This clonotype appeared many times. V gene TRBV12-3 or TRBV12-4 combines with J gene TRBJ2-1, with TRBD2 identical over 7 bases. There are 16 residues in the CDR3. The junction had 10 bases not matched to a gene; V was cut back by 5 bases and J by 3 bases. The CDR3 region is CASSPPWASGYNEQFF. CDR3 DNA: TGTGCCAGCAGTCCCCCCTGGGCTAGCGGCTACAATGAGCAGTTCTTC.

This clonotype was detected only a few times. This chain links TRBV6-1 with TRBJ2-6, with D hard to call. Trimming took 5 bases from V and 2 from J, leaving 7 bases between them. The CDR3 length is 14 residues. The germline CDR1 and CDR2 sequences are MNHNS and SASEGT. This CDR3 is CASSWDPGANVLTF. CDR3 DNA sequence: TGTGCCAGCAGTTGGGATCCTGGGGCCAACGTCCTGACTTTC.